A single T cell receptor beta chain is shown here with its context. This record comes from a study of blood T cell repertoires in COVID-19. The repertoire was sequenced with immunoSEQ multiplex PCR; TCRdb's copy has only in-frame clones and lacks some. The table lists 200,000 to 250,000 clones, 80% of them singletons. Trimming left V 11 bases short and J 7 bases short, with 18 bases between. The germline CDR1 and CDR2 sequences are MDHEN and SYDVKM. The CDR3 totals 12 residues. The sequencing sample was made of peripheral blood. The chain uses TRBV28 and TRBJ2-7; possible D gene TRBD1, 5 bases. The clonotype was recovered from a human donor in a cohort sampled during active COVID-19. The CDR3 DNA reads TGTGCCGTCTCGGCAGGGCGAAAGGAGCAGTACTTC. Protein product: CAVSAGRKEQYF.